Below, 27 T cell receptor beta chains from the same sample are listed, as sequenced in a study of cytomegalovirus exposure and HLA in healthy donors. The PCR used 60 Vbeta and 13 Jbeta primers. Only in-frame clones appear in the TCRdb table, and some are missing; sequencing was by immunoSEQ multiplex PCR. The sample shows 95,000 to 150,000 clones, and around 2.7% sits with its ten largest clones. Specimen: PBMCs. Source of these receptors: a man aged 30-40 years in good health and CMV-seronegative.

The chain recombines TRBV19 with TRBJ2-7, with D possibly being TRBD2 (5 bases). V lost 6 bases and J 6 bases, leaving 21 bases between the germline ends. Germline V gene lookup returns CDR1 LNHDA and CDR2 SQIVND (reference sequence). The CDR3 contains 15 residues. CDR3 nucleotides: TGTGCCAGTAGCTCACCCGGAGGAAGGGCAGGCGAGCAGTACTTC. This codes for CASSSPGGRAGEQYF.

This rearrangement joins TRBV2 to TRBJ2-1; a weak D match, TRBD1 (6 bases). The CDR3 is made up of 16 amino acids. V lost 5 bases and J 4 bases, leaving 18 bases between the germline ends. CDR1 and CDR2 from the germline V gene are SNHLY and FYNNEI. The CDR3 loop is CASSTGSWPQYNEQFF. The CDR3 region has the DNA TGTGCCAGCAGTACAGGGTCATGGCCCCAATACAATGAGCAGTTCTTC.

The chain has TRBV18 and TRBJ2-1; 8 bases align to TRBD1. The CDR3 contains 15 residues. The germline V gene has CDR1 KGHSH and CDR2 LQKENI. V was clipped by 0 bases and J by 7 bases; unmatched bases: 5. CDR3 amino acids: CASSPPAGGGNEQFF. The CDR3 DNA sequence: TGTGCCAGCTCACCACCGGCAGGGGGCGGGAATGAGCAGTTCTTC. Based on the CDR3 plus reference TRBV18 and TRBJ2-1, the full variable domain is NAGVMQNPRHLVRRRGQEARLRCSPMKGHSHVYWYRQLPEEGLKFMVYLQKENIIDESGMPKERFSAEFPKEGPSILRIQQVVRGDSAAYFCASSPPAGGGNEQFFGPGTRLTVL.

The chain is built from TRBV2 and TRBJ1-5, with 7 bases identical to TRBD1. There are 13 residues in the CDR3. V was pared by 5 bases and J by 4 bases, with 2 bases of the junction left unmatched. In germline, CDR1 is SNHLY, CDR2 FYNNEI. CDR3: CASSLTGNQPQHF. For the CDR3, the DNA is TGTGCCAGCAGTCTGACAGGGAATCAGCCCCAGCATTTT.

This chain links TRBV2 with TRBJ1-2, with D maybe TRBD1 (6 bases). V lost 8 bases and J 7 bases, leaving 8 bases between the germline ends. The CDR3 runs to 10 residues. Germline values: CDR1 SNHLY, CDR2 FYNNEI. This chain's CDR3 is CASRGAGYTF. CDR3 bases: TGTGCCAGCCGGGGGGCTGGCTACACCTTC.

The rearrangement uses TRBV6-5 and TRBJ2-7; 7 nucleotides line up with TRBD2. J gave up 6 bases and V 2 bases, and 7 bases lay outside the gene matches. The CDR3 length is 14 residues. Germline V gene lookup returns CDR1 MNHEY and CDR2 SVGAGI. CDR3 DNA sequence: TGTGCCAGCAGTTACACGGGAGGTCTGGGCGAGCAGTACTTC. It yields the protein CASSYTGGLGEQYF.

V is TRBV5-1 and J is TRBJ2-1, with D possibly matching TRBD1 (5 bases). Germline CDR1 SGHRS, CDR2 YFSETQ. V was clipped by 0 bases and J by 2 bases, with 9 bases between them. This CDR3 has 15 amino acids. CDR3 nucleotides: TGCGCCAGCAGCTTGGGGCCAGGGACCTACAATGAGCAGTTCTTC. Its protein is CASSLGPGTYNEQFF.

Worth noting for this clone: One junction end disagrees with the germline gene, perhaps due to a read error. V and J are TRBV5-1 and TRBJ2-2, with D uncertain. CDR1 and CDR2 (germline): SGHRS, YFSETQ. The CDR3 is 15 residues long. CDR3 in amino acids: CASSLDVVNTRELFF. The CDR3 DNA reads TGCGCCAGCAGCTTGGATGTTGTCAACACCAGGGAGCTGTTTTTT.

The chain employs TRBV4-1 and TRBJ1-2; 10 nucleotides line up with TRBD1. V shed 1 base, J shed 0 bases, and the junction held 2 bases outside the gene matches. There are 16 residues in the CDR3. Germline V gene lookup returns CDR1 MGHRA and CDR2 YSYEKL. CDR3 sequence: CASSQGDRGANYGYTF. The DNA of the CDR3 is TGCGCCAGCAGCCAAGGGGACAGGGGAGCTAACTATGGCTACACCTTC.

J is TRBJ1-1 and V is TRBV28; no reliable D call. Trimming stripped 6 bases from V and 1 base from J, with 15 bases between. CDR1 and CDR2 from the germline V gene are MDHEN and SYDVKM. This CDR3 is 15 amino acids long. This CDR3 reads CASRPPGAGNTEAFF. DNA for the CDR3: TGTGCCAGCAGACCCCCTGGAGCCGGGAACACTGAAGCTTTCTTT.

The chain recombines TRBV7-2 with TRBJ1-1; 7 nucleotides align to TRBD1. This CDR3 is built from 14 residues. Germline V gene data show CDR1 as SGHTA and CDR2 as FQGNSA. V lost 1 base, J lost 5 bases, and 4 bases stayed unmatched. The CDR3 reads CASSLEGARTEAFF. The CDR3 bases are TGTGCCAGCAGCTTAGAGGGGGCGCGGACTGAAGCTTTCTTT.

The rearrangement links TRBV6-5 to TRBJ2-2; a possible D gene is TRBD2 (6 bases). Germline CDR1 reads MNHEY; CDR2 reads SVGAGI. The CDR3 totals 13 residues. V was trimmed by 2 bases and J by 5 bases, leaving 6 bases between them. The CDR3 spells CASSYAGTGELFF. The CDR3 DNA is TGTGCCAGCAGTTACGCGGGGACCGGGGAGCTGTTTTTT.

The CDR3 bases are TGTGCCAGTAGTATCATTGGGGACACAGAGTATGGCTACACCTTC. The encoded protein is CASSIIGDTEYGYTF. This chain uses TRBV19 with TRBJ1-2, with D possibly TRBD1 on 6 matching bases. Germline V gives CDR1 LNHDA, CDR2 SQIVND (reference sequence). With 3 bases removed from V and 5 bases from J, the gap between germline ends came to 16 bases. CDR3 length: 15 residues. The full variable domain, completed using reference TRBV19 and TRBJ1-2, is DGGITQSPKYLFRKEGQNVTLSCEQNLNHDAMYWYRQDPGQGLRLIYYSQIVNDFQKGDIAEGYSVSREKKESFPLTVTSAQKNPTAFYLCASSIIGDTEYGYTFGSGTRLTVV.

The chain uses TRBV30 and TRBJ1-3; the match to TRBD1 covers 11 bases. The trim removed 3 bases at V and 2 bases at J, leaving 6 bases unmatched. Germline lookup yields CDR1 GTSNPN and CDR2 SVGIG (reference sequence). This CDR3 is built from 16 residues. The DNA for the CDR3 is TGTGCCTGGAGGGGGGCGGGACAGGGGGCTGGAAACACCATATATTTT. Encoded protein: CAWRGAGQGAGNTIYF.

V usage is TRBV6-1 and J usage is TRBJ1-1; D may be TRBD1 (6 bases). V dropped 4 bases and J dropped 0 bases, with 15 bases sitting between them. The V gene's germline CDR1 is MNHNS and CDR2 SASEGT. The CDR3 sequence is 16 residues long. CDR3 region: CASSVSPTGMNTEAFF. Written as DNA, the CDR3 is TGTGCCAGCAGTGTTAGCCCAACAGGGATGAACACTGAAGCTTTCTTT.

The V and J genes are TRBV4-1 and TRBJ1-5, with 8 positions matching TRBD1. The germline V gene encodes CDR1 MGHRA and CDR2 YSYEKL. The CDR3 sequence is 15 residues long. With V trimmed by 4 bases and J by 2 bases, 4 bases remained unmatched. In DNA, the CDR3 is TGCGCCAGCAGCCCCAGGGGGCTTGGCAATCAGCCCCAGCATTTT. Protein sequence: CASSPRGLGNQPQHF.

The chain is built from TRBV2 and TRBJ1-4; D is ambiguous. V lost 4 bases to trimming and J lost 6 bases, with 6 bases between them. CDR3 size: 12 residues. CDR1 and CDR2 from the germline V gene are SNHLY and FYNNEI. CDR3 nucleotides: TGTGCCAGCAGTGGACTCGATGAAAAACTGTTTTTT. Translating gives CASSGLDEKLFF.

The chain joins TRBV6-4 to TRBJ2-3, with 8 bases lining up with TRBD2. From germline, CDR1 is MRHNA and CDR2 SNTAGT. Losses at the gene ends were 4 bases for V and 4 bases for J; bases not matched to a gene: 4. The CDR3 consists of 14 residues. In DNA, the CDR3 is TGTGCCAGCAGTGCGAGCGGGAGCGCAGATACGCAGTATTTT. Amino acids: CASSASGSADTQYF.

The gene calls are TRBV11-2 and TRBJ2-3, with 9 bases fitting TRBD2. The trim removed 1 base at V and 3 bases at J, leaving 8 bases unmatched. CDR1 is SGHAT, CDR2 FQNNGV, per germline. The CDR3 is 17 amino acids. CDR3 residues: CASSLGASGALTDTQYF. The CDR3 nucleotides are TGTGCCAGCAGCTTAGGGGCTAGCGGGGCGTTAACAGATACGCAGTATTTT.

CDR3 nucleotide sequence: TGCGCCAGCAGCCTACAGGGTAATACTGAAGCTTTCTTT. It yields the protein CASSLQGNTEAFF. This chain connects TRBV5-1 to TRBJ1-1, with D possibly being TRBD1 (6 bases). This CDR3 spans 13 amino acids. CDR1 and CDR2 (germline): SGHRS, YFSETQ. V gave up 4 bases and J gave up 5 bases, with 12 bases separating them.

This chain uses TRBV4-1 with TRBJ1-4; unclear D gene. Trimming cost V 3 bases and J 0 bases, with 5 bases left between them. CDR3 length equals 14 residues. From germline, CDR1 is MGHRA and CDR2 YSYEKL. The CDR3 region is CASSHLATNEKLFF. The CDR3 DNA is TGCGCCAGCAGCCACCTCGCAACTAATGAAAAACTGTTTTTT.

This chain joins TRBV6-5 and TRBJ1-2, with a possible D match to TRBD1 (5 bases). This CDR3 is built from 16 residues. Germline V gives CDR1 MNHEY, CDR2 SVGAGI. Trimming left V 0 bases short and J 0 bases short, with 11 bases between. The DNA of the CDR3 is TGTGCCAGCAGTTACTCGGGGCAGGCGTCTAACTATGGCTACACCTTC. It encodes CASSYSGQASNYGYTF.

V usage is TRBV30 and J usage is TRBJ1-1; D gene ambiguous. Per germline, CDR1 GTSNPN and CDR2 SVGIG (reference sequence). Trimming removed 4 bases from V and 4 bases from J, with 13 bases in between. The CDR3 loop spans 13 amino acids. The CDR3 here is CAWTSVGSTEAFF. CDR3 nucleotide sequence: TGTGCCTGGACCTCCGTAGGGAGCACTGAAGCTTTCTTT.

Turning to this clone: The same CDR3 also results from other DNA sequences found in this sample. CDR3 residues: CASSFGQNTEAFF. CDR3 nucleotide sequence: TGTGCCAGCAGCTTCGGACAGAACACTGAAGCTTTCTTT. V gene TRBV5-6 combines with J gene TRBJ1-1; a possible D gene is TRBD1 (5 bases). Germline V lookup: CDR1 SGHDT, CDR2 YYEEEE. Trimming shortened V by 2 bases and J by 1 base, and 6 bases separated the two germline ends. The CDR3 has 13 residues.

The chain carries TRBV9 and TRBJ1-1, with 7 bases aligning to TRBD1. This CDR3 is 15 amino acids long. The germline V gene encodes CDR1 SGDLS and CDR2 YYNGEE. V trimming: 3 bases; J trimming: 3 bases; junction bases outside the gene matches: 8. The CDR3 nucleotides are TGTGCCAGCAGCGCCCGGAGGGGGCCGGACACTGAAGCTTTCTTT. It codes for CASSARRGPDTEAFF.

The chain uses TRBV4-1 and TRBJ2-1; 7 bases match TRBD2. Germline V CDR1 and CDR2: MGHRA, YSYEKL. CDR3 size: 16 residues. J was trimmed by 3 bases and V by 0 bases; bases with no gene match: 5. This CDR3 is CASSQEGRENYNEQFF. For the CDR3, the DNA is TGCGCCAGCAGCCAAGAGGGGCGGGAGAACTACAATGAGCAGTTCTTC.

The chain joins TRBV9 to TRBJ2-3; D perhaps matches TRBD2 (7 bases). Trimming stripped 0 bases from V and 1 base from J, with 15 bases between. From germline, CDR1 is SGDLS and CDR2 YYNGEE. This CDR3 contains 17 residues. The CDR3 is CASSVAQGGTRTDTQYF. DNA for the CDR3: TGTGCCAGCAGCGTAGCTCAGGGAGGGACACGCACAGATACGCAGTATTTT. Using reference TRBV9 and TRBJ2-3 for the parts outside the CDR3, the full variable domain is DSGVTQTPKHLITATGQRVTLRCSPRSGDLSVYWYQQSLDQGLQFLIQYYNGEERAKGNILERFSAQQFPDLHSELNLSSLELGDSALYFCASSVAQGGTRTDTQYFGPGTRLTVL.